The rows below give T cell receptor beta chains drawn from one sample of a study of blood T cell repertoires in COVID-19. Generated by immunoSEQ multiplex PCR, the TCRdb table keeps only in-frame clones and is missing some. The data contain 250,000 to 350,000 clones, 80% to 85% of them singletons. The material sequenced was peripheral blood. These receptors were collected from a person aged 70 to 85 with COVID-19, enrolled during active disease. Each CDR3 is given with its conserved first and last residue. The D gene is left open where the match is weak. Size is omitted from some rows. Given values are once, few, many or a class for expanded clones.

j_call: TRBJ2-3; v_call: TRBV3-1/TRBV3-2; d_call: TRBD2; clone_size: NA; cdr3_nt: TGTGCCAGCAGCCAGACTATGGGACTAGCGGAAACAGATACGCAGTATTTT; cdr3_aa: CASSQTMGLAETDTQYF
j_call: TRBJ2-6; v_call: TRBV7-3; d_call: NA; clone_size: once; cdr3_nt: TGTGCCAGCAGCCTTGGACAGGGAGGGACCCTGTCTGGGGCCAACGTCCTGACTTTC; cdr3_aa: CASSLGQGGTLSGANVLTF
j_call: TRBJ2-1; v_call: TRBV29-1; d_call: TRBD1; clone_size: NA; cdr3_nt: TGCAGCGTTGAAGGTCGATTGGGGACAGGGGACGGGGCTAGCGGAGCCTACAATGAGCAGTTCTTC; cdr3_aa: CSVEGRLGTGDGASGAYNEQFF
j_call: TRBJ1-5; v_call: TRBV28; d_call: NA; clone_size: NA; cdr3_nt: TGTGCCAGCAGTCAGGGGTTGGGCAATCAGCCCCAGCATTTT; cdr3_aa: CASSQGLGNQPQHF
j_call: TRBJ2-2; v_call: TRBV7-2; d_call: TRBD1; clone_size: few; cdr3_nt: TGTGCCAGCAGCTTTGCGAAGGGACAGCGGACCGGGGAGCTGTTTTTT; cdr3_aa: CASSFAKGQRTGELFF
j_call: TRBJ2-5; v_call: TRBV14; d_call: TRBD2; clone_size: NA; cdr3_nt: TGTGCCAGCAGCCGGTCTAGCGGGGGCGGGGAGACCCAGTACTTC; cdr3_aa: CASSRSSGGGETQYF
j_call: TRBJ1-5; v_call: TRBV7-9; d_call: TRBD1; clone_size: NA; cdr3_nt: TGTGCCAGCAGAGCTACAGGGGGGGATCAGCCCCAGCATTTT; cdr3_aa: CASRATGGDQPQHF
j_call: TRBJ1-5; v_call: TRBV7-2; d_call: NA; clone_size: NA; cdr3_nt: TGTGCCAGCAGCGCCCAATGGGCAGGCAATCAGCCCCAGCATTTT; cdr3_aa: CASSAQWAGNQPQHF
j_call: TRBJ2-2; v_call: TRBV9; d_call: NA; clone_size: NA; cdr3_nt: TGTGCCAGCAGCGTAGAGCCCGGAGGGACCGGGGAGCTGTTTTTT; cdr3_aa: CASSVEPGGTGELFF
j_call: TRBJ1-5; v_call: TRBV27; d_call: NA; clone_size: few; cdr3_nt: TGTGCCAGCAGTTTCAGAGGAGGGGAGCGCAATCAGCCCCAGCATTTT; cdr3_aa: CASSFRGGERNQPQHF
j_call: TRBJ2-6; v_call: TRBV5-1; d_call: NA; clone_size: NA; cdr3_nt: TGCGCCAGCAGCTTTCGGACAGTAGCGTCTGGGGCCAACGTCCTGACTTTC; cdr3_aa: CASSFRTVASGANVLTF
j_call: TRBJ2-3; v_call: TRBV7-9; d_call: TRBD1; clone_size: NA; cdr3_nt: TGTGCCAGCAGCTCGGACAGGGGATCGGGCACAGATACGCAGTATTTT; cdr3_aa: CASSSDRGSGTDTQYF
j_call: TRBJ2-5; v_call: TRBV20-1; d_call: NA; clone_size: NA; cdr3_nt: TGCAGTGCTAGTGGGCAGGGAGAGACCCAGTACTTC; cdr3_aa: CSASGQGETQYF
j_call: TRBJ1-2; v_call: TRBV28; d_call: TRBD1; clone_size: NA; cdr3_nt: TGTGCCAGCAGTTTTGACAGGGGCTATGGCTACACCTTC; cdr3_aa: CASSFDRGYGYTF
j_call: TRBJ1-6; v_call: TRBV2; d_call: NA; clone_size: NA; cdr3_nt: TGTGCCAGCAGTGATATTCGACCCCTCCACTTT; cdr3_aa: CASSDIRPLHF
j_call: TRBJ1-1; v_call: TRBV7-8; d_call: NA; clone_size: NA; cdr3_nt: TGTGCCAGCATGAGAGCGTCGAACACTGAAGCTTTCTTT; cdr3_aa: CASMRASNTEAFF
j_call: TRBJ1-1; v_call: TRBV29-1; d_call: TRBD1; clone_size: NA; cdr3_nt: TGCAGCGTTGGGGATACAGGGGGCTCAGCTTTCTTT; cdr3_aa: CSVGDTGGSAFF
j_call: TRBJ2-1; v_call: TRBV10-3; d_call: TRBD2; clone_size: NA; cdr3_nt: TGTGCCATCAGACCGACTAGCGGGGGATCCTCCTACAATGAGCAGTTCTTC; cdr3_aa: CAIRPTSGGSSYNEQFF